Below are 23 T cell receptor beta chains sequenced from a single sample in a study of blood T cell repertoires in COVID-19. Assay: immunoSEQ multiplex PCR; the TCRdb copy retains only in-frame clones and omits some. The sample records around 100,000 clones, roughly 85% being singletons. The source material was peripheral blood. These receptors were taken from a man in his fifties with active COVID-19.

The table lists this clone with a few counts. The chain recombines TRBV4-3 with TRBJ1-1, with TRBD1 as a possible D gene (6 bases). V was clipped by 1 base and J by 5 bases, with 8 bases between them. Germline V gives CDR1 LGHNA, CDR2 YSLEER. The CDR3 runs 13 residues. In nucleotides, the CDR3 is TGCGCCAGCAGCCAAGCCCAGGGGACTGAAGCTTTCTTT. Translating gives CASSQAQGTEAFF.

CDR3 DNA: TGCGCCAGCAGCCAAGTGGGGAGAGGGCTCTCTGGGGCCAACGTCCTGACTTTC. Its protein product is CASSQVGRGLSGANVLTF. The V call is TRBV4-1, the J call TRBJ2-6; tentatively, D is TRBD2 (5 bases). V was clipped by 1 base and J by 0 bases, with 13 bases between them. The germline V gene has CDR1 MGHRA and CDR2 YSYEKL. CDR3 length equals 18 residues.

V and J are TRBV3-1 (or the pseudogene TRBV3-2) and TRBJ2-3; 9 bases agree with TRBD1. The germline V gene has CDR1 LGHDT and CDR2 YNNKEL (reference sequence). CDR3 length: 18 amino acids. V lost 0 bases and J lost 4; bases outside the gene matches: 11. CDR3 protein: CASSQDLQRGQGPDTQYF. CDR3 in DNA: TGTGCCAGCAGCCAAGATTTACAGCGGGGACAGGGACCAGATACGCAGTATTTT.

The J gene is TRBJ2-7, the V gene TRBV5-5; TRBD1 matches at 7 bases. This CDR3 is 12 amino acids long. CDR1 and CDR2 (germline): SGHKS, YYEKEE (reference sequence). Trimming took 4 bases from V and 6 from J; bases not matched to a gene: 4. CDR3 bases: TGTGCCAGCAGCCCAGGGACAGTCGAGCAGTACTTC. Its translation: CASSPGTVEQYF.

This clone was observed a single time. The chain uses TRBV4-2 and TRBJ1-1, with a tentative D call TRBD1 (5 bases). The V and J ends lost 8 bases and 1 base respectively, with 17 bases between them. The CDR3 has 15 amino acids. CDR1 is LGHNA, CDR2 YNFKEQ, per germline. The CDR3 sequence: CASDKGWQTNTEAFF. The CDR3 DNA is TGTGCCAGCGATAAGGGGTGGCAGACGAACACTGAAGCTTTCTTT.

The chain recombines TRBV6-4 with TRBJ2-3; 11 bases line up with TRBD2. Germline V lookup: CDR1 MRHNA, CDR2 SNTAGT. The junction had 7 bases not matched to a gene; V was cut back by 5 bases and J by 3 bases. This CDR3 has 16 residues. DNA of the CDR3: TGTGCCAGCAGTCACCTAGCGGGGGGCCCGACAGATACGCAGTATTTT. Translated, it gives CASSHLAGGPTDTQYF.

This clone was counted a single time. The V and J genes are TRBV5-4 and TRBJ2-3, with TRBD2 as a possible D gene (7 bases). V shed 5 bases and J shed 5 bases, with 21 bases lying between them. There are 16 residues in the CDR3. Germline CDR1 reads SGHNT; CDR2 reads YYREEE (reference sequence). The CDR3 bases are TGTGCCAGCAGGGTTCGCGAGGGGGGGCCGATAGATACGCAGTATTTT. It specifies CASRVREGGPIDTQYF.

This clone was seen only once. This chain links TRBV5-1 with TRBJ1-2, with D perhaps TRBD1 (6 bases). Germline V lookup: CDR1 SGHRS, CDR2 YFSETQ. The CDR3 contains 15 residues. V lost 4 bases and J lost 4, with 17 bases in between. CDR3 coding DNA: TGCGCCAGCAGCCAATACATACAGGGAAGCTATGGCTACACCTTC. This gives the protein CASSQYIQGSYGYTF.

This chain connects TRBV18 to TRBJ2-7; 10 bases agree with TRBD1. Germline CDR1 and CDR2: KGHSH and LQKENI. Trimming took 6 bases from V and 5 from J; bases not matched to a gene: 4. This CDR3 comprises 13 residues. The CDR3 reads CASSRGQGDEQYF. The DNA for the CDR3 is TGTGCCAGCTCGCGTGGACAGGGGGACGAGCAGTACTTC.

For this clone: This CDR3 is also generated by other DNA sequences in the sample. The chain carries TRBV11-3 and TRBJ2-1; a weak D match, TRBD2 (5 bases). The CDR3 has 15 amino acids. Germline loops: CDR1 SGHNT, CDR2 YENEEA. Between the trimmed V and J ends, which lost 1 base and 2 bases, there was a span of 9 bases. The CDR3 DNA is TGTGCCAGCAGCTTAGGCCGGGGTCCCTACAATGAGCAGTTCTTC. Translation gives CASSLGRGPYNEQFF.

The chain joins TRBV6-5 to TRBJ1-2, with D uncertain. With 7 bases removed from V and 7 bases from J, the gap between germline ends came to 13 bases. CDR1 MNHEY and CDR2 SVGAGI come from the germline V gene. The CDR3 is made up of 12 amino acids. DNA for the CDR3: TGTGCCAGCACTATGCCTGCGGGTGGCTACACCTTC. Translation gives CASTMPAGGYTF.

This clone was detected once. The V and J genes are TRBV7-8 and TRBJ2-3; a weak D match, TRBD2 (6 bases). Trimming shortened V by 7 bases and J by 6 bases, and 17 bases separated the two germline ends. Germline V gene data show CDR1 as SGHVS and CDR2 as FQNEAQ. The CDR3 length is 14 residues. CDR3 nucleotides: TGTGCCAGCAATGGGGCGGGGACGGGGGATACGCAGTATTTT. This codes for CASNGAGTGDTQYF. Supplemented by reference TRBV7-8 and TRBJ2-3, the full variable domain reads GAGVSQSPRYKVAKRGQDVALRCDPISGHVSLFWYQQALGQGPEFLTYFQNEAQLDKSGLPSDRFFAERPEGSVSTLKIQRTQQEDSAVYLCASNGAGTGDTQYFGPGTRLTVL.

The chain is built from TRBV5-1 and TRBJ1-3; unclear D gene. Trimming stripped 4 bases from V and 4 bases from J, with 12 bases between. Per germline, CDR1 SGHRS and CDR2 YFSETQ. CDR3 size: 14 residues. This chain's CDR3 is CASSGGDGGNTIYF. The CDR3, as DNA: TGCGCCAGCAGCGGAGGCGACGGAGGAAACACCATATATTTT.

The chain recombines TRBV5-6 with TRBJ2-1; 8 bases align to TRBD2. CDR1 is SGHDT, CDR2 YYEEEE, per germline. Trimming cost V 6 bases and J 0 bases; bases outside gene matches: 5. The CDR3 is 15 residues long. CDR3 sequence: CASILAGLSYNEQFF. In nucleotides, the CDR3 is TGTGCCAGCATTTTAGCGGGGCTCTCCTACAATGAGCAGTTCTTC.

This clone was picked up one time. This sequence joins TRBV29-1 and TRBJ1-3; D unresolved. Germline CDR1 and CDR2: SQVTM and ANQGSEA. This CDR3 is built from 12 residues. Trimming removed 4 bases at V and 3 bases at J, with 7 bases between. The CDR3 sequence: CSVALGGNTIYF. CDR3 nucleotides: TGCAGCGTTGCCCTAGGTGGAAACACCATATATTTT. Full variable domain (missing parts from reference TRBV29-1 and TRBJ1-3): SAVISQKPSRDICQRGTSLTIQCQVDSQVTMMFWYRQQPGQSLTLIATANQGSEATYESGFVIDKFPISRPNLTFSTLTVSNMSPEDSSIYLCSVALGGNTIYFGEGSWLTVV.

This chain uses TRBV20-1 with TRBJ2-1; TRBD2 is a possible D gene (5 bases). V was shortened by 2 bases and J by 12 bases, with 11 bases between the two germline ends. From germline, CDR1 is DFQATT and CDR2 SNEGSKA (reference sequence). The CDR3 has 11 residues. The CDR3 here is CSARNAGGQFF. CDR3 nucleotide sequence: TGCAGTGCTAGAAATGCGGGCGGGCAGTTCTTC.

In the case of this clone: Other DNA sequences in the same sample also yield this CDR3. The CDR3 is CASSVGSGYTEAFF. The CDR3 DNA reads as TGTGCCAGCAGCGTAGGGTCGGGTTACACTGAAGCTTTCTTT. The chain has TRBV9 and TRBJ1-1; D uncertain. The CDR3 runs to 14 residues. Trimming stripped 0 bases from V and 3 bases from J, with 9 bases between. Germline assignment: CDR1 SGDLS and CDR2 YYNGEE. Supplemented by reference TRBV9 and TRBJ1-1, the full variable domain reads DSGVTQTPKHLITATGQRVTLRCSPRSGDLSVYWYQQSLDQGLQFLIQYYNGEERAKGNILERFSAQQFPDLHSELNLSSLELGDSALYFCASSVGSGYTEAFFGQGTRLTVV.

The chain employs TRBV19 and TRBJ2-7; D is unresolved. Germline CDR1 is LNHDA and CDR2 is SQIVND (reference sequence). The CDR3 spans 13 residues. Trimming shortened V by 3 bases and J by 2 bases, and 8 bases separated the two germline ends. CDR3 nucleotides: TGTGCCAGTAGTATGGCCACACCCTACGAGCAGTACTTC. It is translated as CASSMATPYEQYF. Full variable domain (missing parts from reference TRBV19 and TRBJ2-7): DGGITQSPKYLFRKEGQNVTLSCEQNLNHDAMYWYRQDPGQGLRLIYYSQIVNDFQKGDIAEGYSVSREKKESFPLTVTSAQKNPTAFYLCASSMATPYEQYFGPGTRLTVT.

This clone appeared once. The chain recombines TRBV7-9 with TRBJ1-2; D is perhaps TRBD1 (6 bases). V shed 5 bases and J shed 2 bases, with 9 bases lying between them. This CDR3 has 13 amino acids. In germline, CDR1 is SEHNR, CDR2 FQNEAQ (reference sequence). CDR3 region: CASSRDKNYGYTF. CDR3 coding DNA: TGTGCCAGCAGCAGGGACAAGAACTATGGCTACACCTTC.

The chain combines TRBV4-2 with TRBJ2-2; TRBD2 aligns across 9 bases. V gave up 4 bases and J gave up 1 base; unmatched junction bases: 4. Looked up from germline, CDR1 is LGHNA and CDR2 is YNFKEQ. The CDR3 sequence is 16 residues long. The CDR3 here is CASSPLAGVNTGELFF. In DNA form, the CDR3 reads TGTGCCAGCAGCCCTTTAGCGGGGGTGAACACCGGGGAGCTGTTTTTT.

The J gene is TRBJ2-1, the V gene TRBV7-9, with D possibly matching TRBD2 (6 bases). Germline CDR1 is SEHNR and CDR2 is FQNEAQ (reference sequence). Trimming shortened V by 4 bases and J by 5 bases, and 18 bases separated the two germline ends. The CDR3 covers 16 residues. The CDR3 sequence is CASSWDRGTYDNEQFF. The CDR3 DNA reads TGTGCCAGCAGCTGGGACCGCGGGACTTACGACAATGAGCAGTTCTTC.

The V call is TRBV2, the J call TRBJ2-7; 8 nucleotides agree with TRBD1. Per germline, CDR1 SNHLY and CDR2 FYNNEI. Losses at the gene ends were 3 bases for V and 1 base for J; bases not matched to a gene: 5. The CDR3 extends over 15 amino acids. The chain's CDR3 is CASSEADRGSYEQYF. CDR3 DNA sequence: TGTGCCAGCAGTGAGGCCGACAGGGGTTCCTACGAGCAGTACTTC.

A single count supports this clone. The chain combines TRBV12-3 or TRBV12-4 with TRBJ1-1, with D maybe TRBD1 (5 bases). CDR3 length: 12 amino acids. V lost 6 bases and J lost 11, with 16 bases in between. CDR3 loop: CASSPTGSGAFF. The CDR3 bases are TGTGCCAGCAGCCCTACAGGCTCCGGCGCTTTCTTT.